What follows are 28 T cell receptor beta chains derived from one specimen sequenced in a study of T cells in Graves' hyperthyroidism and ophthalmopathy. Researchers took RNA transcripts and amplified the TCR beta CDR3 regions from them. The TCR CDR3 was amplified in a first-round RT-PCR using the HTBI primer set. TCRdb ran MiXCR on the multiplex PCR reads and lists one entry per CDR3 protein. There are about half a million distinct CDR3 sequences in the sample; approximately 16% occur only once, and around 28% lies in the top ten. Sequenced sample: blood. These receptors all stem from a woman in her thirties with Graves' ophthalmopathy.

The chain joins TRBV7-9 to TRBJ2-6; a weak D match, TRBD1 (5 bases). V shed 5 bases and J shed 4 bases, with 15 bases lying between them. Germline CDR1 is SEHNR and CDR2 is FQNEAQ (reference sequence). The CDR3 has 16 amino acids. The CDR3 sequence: CASSPGQGSGANVLTF. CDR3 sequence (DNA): TGTGCCAGCAGCCCGGGTCAGGGTTCGGGGGCCAACGTCCTGACTTTC.

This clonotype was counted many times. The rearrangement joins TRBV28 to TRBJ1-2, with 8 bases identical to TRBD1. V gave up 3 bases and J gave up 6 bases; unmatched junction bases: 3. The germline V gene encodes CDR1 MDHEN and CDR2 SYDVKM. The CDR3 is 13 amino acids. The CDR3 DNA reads TGTGCCAGCAGTTTTTACAGGGGGAATGGCTACACCTTC. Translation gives CASSFYRGNGYTF.

CDR3 sequence: CASSLDRAGATNEKLFF. Written as DNA, the CDR3 is TGCGCCAGCAGCTTGGATAGGGCGGGAGCAACTAATGAAAAACTGTTTTTT. V and J are TRBV5-1 and TRBJ1-4; no definite D call. The CDR3 is 17 amino acids. V lost 0 bases to trimming and J lost 0 bases, with 12 bases between them. Germline loops: CDR1 SGHRS, CDR2 YFSETQ.

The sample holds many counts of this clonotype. In DNA form, the CDR3 reads TGTGCCAGCAGCCAAGCTACTCAACAGTACTTC. Its protein product is CASSQATQQYF. The rearrangement links TRBV3-1 to TRBJ2-4; D is unresolved. Trimming stripped 1 base from V and 13 bases from J, with 8 bases between. The CDR3 totals 11 residues. The germline V gene encodes CDR1 LGHDT and CDR2 YNNKEL (reference sequence).

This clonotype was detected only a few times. CDR3 in amino acids: CASSLLSGTRELFF. The DNA for the CDR3 is TGTGCCAGCAGCTTATTGTCGGGAACCCGGGAGCTGTTTTTT. The V and J genes are TRBV7-9 and TRBJ2-2; D may be TRBD2 (5 bases). Trimming removed 2 bases from V and 9 bases from J, with 13 bases in between. The CDR3 contains 14 residues. CDR1 is SEHNR and CDR2 is FQNEAQ in the germline V gene (reference sequence). The whole variable domain, filled in from reference TRBV7-9 and TRBJ2-2, reads DTGVSQNPRHKITKRGQNVTFRCDPISEHNRLYWYRQTLGQGPEFLTYFQNEAQLEKSRLLSDRFSAERPKGSFSTLEIQRTEQGDSAMYLCASSLLSGTRELFFGEGSRLTVL.

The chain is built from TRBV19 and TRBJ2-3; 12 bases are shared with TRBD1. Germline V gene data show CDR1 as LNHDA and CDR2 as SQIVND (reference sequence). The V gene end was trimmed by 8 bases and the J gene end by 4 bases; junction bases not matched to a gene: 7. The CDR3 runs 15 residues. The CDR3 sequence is CASSTGTGGADTQYF. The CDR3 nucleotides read TGTGCCAGTTCTACCGGGACAGGGGGCGCAGATACGCAGTATTTT.

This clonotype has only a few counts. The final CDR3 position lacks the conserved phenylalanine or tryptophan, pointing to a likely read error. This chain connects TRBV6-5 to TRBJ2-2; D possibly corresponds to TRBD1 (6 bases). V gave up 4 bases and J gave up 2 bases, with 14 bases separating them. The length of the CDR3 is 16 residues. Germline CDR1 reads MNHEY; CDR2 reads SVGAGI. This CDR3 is CASSSRQEKNTGELFL. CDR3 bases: TGTGCCAGCAGTTCAAGACAGGAAAAAAACACCGGGGAGCTGTTTCTT.

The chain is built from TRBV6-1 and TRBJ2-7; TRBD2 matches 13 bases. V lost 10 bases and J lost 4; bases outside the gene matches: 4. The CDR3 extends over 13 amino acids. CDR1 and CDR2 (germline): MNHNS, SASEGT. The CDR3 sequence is CATGTSGKYEQYF. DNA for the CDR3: TGTGCCACCGGGACTAGCGGGAAATACGAGCAGTACTTC.

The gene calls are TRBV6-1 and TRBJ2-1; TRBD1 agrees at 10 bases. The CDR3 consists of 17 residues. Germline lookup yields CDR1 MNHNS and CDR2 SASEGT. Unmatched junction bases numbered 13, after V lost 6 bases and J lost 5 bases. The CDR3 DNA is TGTGCCAGCAGCCACGGCGCCGGGACAGGGGCCGACAATGAGCAGTTCTTC. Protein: CASSHGAGTGADNEQFF.

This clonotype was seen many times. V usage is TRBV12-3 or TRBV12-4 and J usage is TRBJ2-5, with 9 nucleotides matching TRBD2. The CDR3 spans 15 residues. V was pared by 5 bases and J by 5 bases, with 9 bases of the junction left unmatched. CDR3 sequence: CASSITGTSWETQYF. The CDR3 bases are TGTGCCAGCAGTATCACCGGGACTAGCTGGGAGACCCAGTACTTC.

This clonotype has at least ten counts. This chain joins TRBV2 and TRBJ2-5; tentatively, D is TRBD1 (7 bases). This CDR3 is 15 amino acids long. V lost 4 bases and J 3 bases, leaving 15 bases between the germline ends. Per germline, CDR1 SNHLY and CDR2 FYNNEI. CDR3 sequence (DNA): TGTGCCAGCAGTGCGGCAGGGGGGTCGGAAGAGACCCAGTACTTC. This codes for CASSAAGGSEETQYF.

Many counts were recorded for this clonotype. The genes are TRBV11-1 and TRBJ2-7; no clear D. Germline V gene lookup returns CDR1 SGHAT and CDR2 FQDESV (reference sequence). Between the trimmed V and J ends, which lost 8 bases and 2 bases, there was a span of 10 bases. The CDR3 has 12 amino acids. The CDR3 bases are TGTGCCAGCGCTGACACCACCTACGAGCAGTACTTC. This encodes CASADTTYEQYF.

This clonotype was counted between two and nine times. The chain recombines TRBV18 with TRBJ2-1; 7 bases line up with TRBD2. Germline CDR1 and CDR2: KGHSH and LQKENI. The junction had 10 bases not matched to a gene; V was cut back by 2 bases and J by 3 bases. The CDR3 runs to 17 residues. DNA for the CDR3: TGTGCCAGCTCACCAAGACTAGCCGGAGACTTCTACAATGAGCAGTTCTTC. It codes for CASSPRLAGDFYNEQFF.

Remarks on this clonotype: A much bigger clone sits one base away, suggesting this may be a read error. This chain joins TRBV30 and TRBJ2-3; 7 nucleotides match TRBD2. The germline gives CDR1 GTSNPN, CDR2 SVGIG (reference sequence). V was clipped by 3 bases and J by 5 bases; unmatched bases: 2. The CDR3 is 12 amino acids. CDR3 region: CAWRLAGDTQYF. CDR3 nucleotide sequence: TGTGCCTGGAGGTTAGCGGGAGATACGCAGTATTTT. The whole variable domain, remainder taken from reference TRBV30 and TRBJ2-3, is SQTIHQWPATLVQPVGSPLSLECTVEGTSNPNLYWYRQAAGRGLQLLFYSVGIGQISSEVPQNLSASRPQDRQFILSSKKLLLSDSGFYLCAWRLAGDTQYFGPGTRLTVL.

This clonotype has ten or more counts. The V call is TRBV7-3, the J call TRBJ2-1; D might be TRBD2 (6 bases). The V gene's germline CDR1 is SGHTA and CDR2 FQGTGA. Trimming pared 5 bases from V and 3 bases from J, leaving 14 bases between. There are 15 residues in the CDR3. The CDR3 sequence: CASSPGVGGYNEQFF. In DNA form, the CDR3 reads TGTGCCAGCAGCCCCGGTGTGGGAGGCTACAATGAGCAGTTCTTC.

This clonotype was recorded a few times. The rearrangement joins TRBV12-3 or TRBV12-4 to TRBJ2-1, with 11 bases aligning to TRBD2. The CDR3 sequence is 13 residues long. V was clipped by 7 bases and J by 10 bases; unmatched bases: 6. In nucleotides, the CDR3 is TGTGCCAGCATGACTAGCGGGACGGGAGAGCAGTTCTTC. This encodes CASMTSGTGEQFF.

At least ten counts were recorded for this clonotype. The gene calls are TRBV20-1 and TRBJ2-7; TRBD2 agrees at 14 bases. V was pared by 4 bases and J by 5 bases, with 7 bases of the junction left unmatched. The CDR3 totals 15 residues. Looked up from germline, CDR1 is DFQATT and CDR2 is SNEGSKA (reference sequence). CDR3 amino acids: CSANPGTSGSNEQYF. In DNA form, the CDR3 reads TGCAGTGCTAACCCTGGGACTAGCGGGAGTAACGAGCAGTACTTC.

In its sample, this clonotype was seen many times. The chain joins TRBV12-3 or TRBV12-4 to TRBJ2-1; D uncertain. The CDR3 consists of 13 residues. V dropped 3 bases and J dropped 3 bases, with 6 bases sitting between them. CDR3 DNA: TGTGCCAGCAGTTTGCCAGACTACAATGAGCAGTTCTTC. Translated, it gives CASSLPDYNEQFF.

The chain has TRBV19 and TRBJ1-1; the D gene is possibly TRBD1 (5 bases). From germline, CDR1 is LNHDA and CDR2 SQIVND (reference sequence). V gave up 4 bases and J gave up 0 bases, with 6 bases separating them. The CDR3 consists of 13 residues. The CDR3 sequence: CASSTRVNTEAFF. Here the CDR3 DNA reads TGTGCCAGTAGTACCAGGGTGAACACTGAAGCTTTCTTT.

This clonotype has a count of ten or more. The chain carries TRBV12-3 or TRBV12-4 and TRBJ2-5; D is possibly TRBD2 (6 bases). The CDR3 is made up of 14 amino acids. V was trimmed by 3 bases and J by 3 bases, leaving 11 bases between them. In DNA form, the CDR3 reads TGTGCCAGCAGTTTGCGGCGGAGGGAAGAGACCCAGTACTTC. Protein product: CASSLRRREETQYF.

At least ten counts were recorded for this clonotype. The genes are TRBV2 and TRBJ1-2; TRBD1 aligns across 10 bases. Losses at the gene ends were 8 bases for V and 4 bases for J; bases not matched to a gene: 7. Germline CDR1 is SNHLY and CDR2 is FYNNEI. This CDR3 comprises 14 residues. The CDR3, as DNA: TGTGCCAGCCGCCTAGGGACAGGGGTCTATGGCTACACCTTC. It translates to CASRLGTGVYGYTF.

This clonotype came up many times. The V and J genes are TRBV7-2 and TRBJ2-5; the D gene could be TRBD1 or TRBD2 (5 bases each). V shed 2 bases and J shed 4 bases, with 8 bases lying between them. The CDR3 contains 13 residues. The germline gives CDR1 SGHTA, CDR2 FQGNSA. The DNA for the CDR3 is TGTGCCAGCAGCTTACAGGGACGAGAGACCCAGTACTTC. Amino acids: CASSLQGRETQYF.

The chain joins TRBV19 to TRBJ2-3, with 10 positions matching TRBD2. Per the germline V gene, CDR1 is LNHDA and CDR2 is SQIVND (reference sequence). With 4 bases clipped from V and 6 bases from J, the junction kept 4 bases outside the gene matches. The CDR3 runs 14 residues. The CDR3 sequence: CASSKLAGTDTQYF. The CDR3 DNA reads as TGTGCCAGTAGTAAACTAGCGGGGACCGATACGCAGTATTTT. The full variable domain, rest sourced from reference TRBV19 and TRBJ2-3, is DGGITQSPKYLFRKEGQNVTLSCEQNLNHDAMYWYRQDPGQGLRLIYYSQIVNDFQKGDIAEGYSVSREKKESFPLTVTSAQKNPTAFYLCASSKLAGTDTQYFGPGTRLTVL.

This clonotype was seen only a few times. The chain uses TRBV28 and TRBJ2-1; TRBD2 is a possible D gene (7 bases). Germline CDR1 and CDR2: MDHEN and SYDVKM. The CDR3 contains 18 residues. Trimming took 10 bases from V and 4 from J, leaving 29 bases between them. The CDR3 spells CATSRGGFKWNGYNEQFF. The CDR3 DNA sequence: TGTGCCACGTCGAGGGGGGGGTTCAAATGGAATGGGTACAATGAGCAGTTCTTC.

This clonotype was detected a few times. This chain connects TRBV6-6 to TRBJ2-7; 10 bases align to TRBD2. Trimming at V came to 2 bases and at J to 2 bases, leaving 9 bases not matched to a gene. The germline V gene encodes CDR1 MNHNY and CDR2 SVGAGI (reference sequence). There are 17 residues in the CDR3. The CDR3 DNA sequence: TGTGCCAGCAGTTACCCTACCGCTAGCGGGAGTACCTACGAGCAGTACTTC. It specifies CASSYPTASGSTYEQYF.

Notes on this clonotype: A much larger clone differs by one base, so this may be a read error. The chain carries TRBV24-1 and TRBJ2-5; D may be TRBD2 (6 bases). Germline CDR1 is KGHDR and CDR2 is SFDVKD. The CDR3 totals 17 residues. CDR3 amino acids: CATSGYGEDGGQEIQYF. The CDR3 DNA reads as TGTGCCACCAGTGGTTACGGGGAGGACGGAGGCCAAGAGATCCAGTACTTC.

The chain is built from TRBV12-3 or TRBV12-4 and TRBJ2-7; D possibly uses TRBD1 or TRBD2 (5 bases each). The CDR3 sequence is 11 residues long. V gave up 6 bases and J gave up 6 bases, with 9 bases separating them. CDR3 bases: TGTGCCAGCAGACGGGGCTCCGAGCAGTACTTC. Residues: CASRRGSEQYF.

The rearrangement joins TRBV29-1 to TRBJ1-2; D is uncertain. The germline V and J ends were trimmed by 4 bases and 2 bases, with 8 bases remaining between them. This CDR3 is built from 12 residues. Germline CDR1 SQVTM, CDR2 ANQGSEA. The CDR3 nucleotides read TGCAGCGTTGTCGACACCAACTATGGCTACACCTTC. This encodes CSVVDTNYGYTF.